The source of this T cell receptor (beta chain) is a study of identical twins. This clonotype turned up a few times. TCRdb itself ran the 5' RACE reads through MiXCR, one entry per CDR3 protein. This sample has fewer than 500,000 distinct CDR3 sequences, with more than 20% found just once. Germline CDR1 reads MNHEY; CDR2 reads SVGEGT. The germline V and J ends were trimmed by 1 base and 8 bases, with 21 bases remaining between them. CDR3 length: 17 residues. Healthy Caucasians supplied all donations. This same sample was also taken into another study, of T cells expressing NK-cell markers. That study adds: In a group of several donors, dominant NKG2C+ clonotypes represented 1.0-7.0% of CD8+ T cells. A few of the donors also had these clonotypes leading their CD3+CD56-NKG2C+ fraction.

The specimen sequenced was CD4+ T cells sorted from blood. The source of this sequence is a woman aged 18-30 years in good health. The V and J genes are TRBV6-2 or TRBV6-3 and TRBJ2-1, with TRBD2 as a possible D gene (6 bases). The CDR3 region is CASSYFGGRPQGDEQFF. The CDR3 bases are TGTGCCAGCAGTTACTTCGGAGGGAGGCCCCAGGGCGATGAGCAGTTCTTC.